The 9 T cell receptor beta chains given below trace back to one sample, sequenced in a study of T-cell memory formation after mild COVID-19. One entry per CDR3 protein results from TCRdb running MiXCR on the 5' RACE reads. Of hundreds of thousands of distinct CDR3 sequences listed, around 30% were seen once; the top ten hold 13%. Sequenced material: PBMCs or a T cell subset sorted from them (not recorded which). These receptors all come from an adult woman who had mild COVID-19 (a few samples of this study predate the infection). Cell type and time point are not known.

The CDR3 DNA reads as TGTGCCAGCAGTAAGGGGACCAAAGGACCCCAGCATTTT. Protein product: CASSKGTKGPQHF. The chain has TRBV7-9 and TRBJ1-5; D may be TRBD1 (5 bases). Trimming removed 6 bases at V and 10 bases at J, with 16 bases between. CDR1 is SEHNR, CDR2 FQNEAQ, per germline (reference sequence). This CDR3 has 13 amino acids. Looking up the rest from reference TRBV7-9 and TRBJ1-5 gives the full variable domain: DTGVSQNPRHKITKRGQNVTFRCDPISEHNRLYWYRQTLGQGPEFLTYFQNEAQLEKSRLLSDRFSAERPKGSFSTLEIQRTEQGDSAMYLCASSKGTKGPQHFGDGTRLSIL.

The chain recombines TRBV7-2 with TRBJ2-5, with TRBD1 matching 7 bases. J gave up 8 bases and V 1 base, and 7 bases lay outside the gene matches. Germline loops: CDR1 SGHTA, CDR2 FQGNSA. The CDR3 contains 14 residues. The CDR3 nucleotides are TGTGCCAGCAGCTTAGTATATACAGGGGAAACCCAGTACTTC. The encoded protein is CASSLVYTGETQYF.

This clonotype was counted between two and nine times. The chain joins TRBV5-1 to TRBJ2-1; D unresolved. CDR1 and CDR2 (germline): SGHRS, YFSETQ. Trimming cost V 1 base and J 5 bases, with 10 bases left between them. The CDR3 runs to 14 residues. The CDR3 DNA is TGCGCCAGCAGCTTGCCAGGAACCAACAATGAGCAGTTCTTC. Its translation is CASSLPGTNNEQFF.

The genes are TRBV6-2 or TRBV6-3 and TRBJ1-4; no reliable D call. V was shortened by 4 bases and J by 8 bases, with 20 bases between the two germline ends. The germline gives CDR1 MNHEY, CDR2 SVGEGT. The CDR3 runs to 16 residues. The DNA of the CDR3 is TGTGCCAGCAGTTCTTGGACTCCGGCGGAGGAAGAAAAACTGTTTTTT. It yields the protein CASSSWTPAEEEKLFF.

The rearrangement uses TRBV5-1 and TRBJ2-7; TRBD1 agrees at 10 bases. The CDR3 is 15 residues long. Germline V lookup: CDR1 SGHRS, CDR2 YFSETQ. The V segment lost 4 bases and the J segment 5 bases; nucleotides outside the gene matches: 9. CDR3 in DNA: TGCGCCAGCAGCACAGCCGGGACAGGGGTGCACGAGCAGTACTTC. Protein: CASSTAGTGVHEQYF.

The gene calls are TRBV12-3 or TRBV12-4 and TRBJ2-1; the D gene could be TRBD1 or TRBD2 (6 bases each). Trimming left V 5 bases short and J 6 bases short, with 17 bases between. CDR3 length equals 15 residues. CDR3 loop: CASSPGGLGSNEQFF. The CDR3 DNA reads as TGTGCCAGCAGTCCCGGGGGCCTGGGGTCCAATGAGCAGTTCTTC.

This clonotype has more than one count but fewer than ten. This chain's CDR3 is CASSGRLGPSSYEQYF. CDR3 nucleotide sequence: TGTGCCAGCAGCGGAAGACTTGGACCTAGCTCCTACGAGCAGTACTTC. The rearrangement joins TRBV11-1 to TRBJ2-7; no definite D call. The CDR3 is made up of 16 amino acids. Germline V gene lookup returns CDR1 SGHAT and CDR2 FQDESV (reference sequence). V was trimmed by 5 bases and J by 0 bases, leaving 17 bases between them. Together with reference TRBV11-1 and TRBJ2-7, the CDR3 gives the full variable domain: EAEVAQSPRYKITEKSQAVAFWCDPISGHATLYWYRQILGQGPELLVQFQDESVVDDSQLPKDRFSAERLKGVDSTLKIQPAELGDSAMYLCASSGRLGPSSYEQYFGPGTRLTVT.

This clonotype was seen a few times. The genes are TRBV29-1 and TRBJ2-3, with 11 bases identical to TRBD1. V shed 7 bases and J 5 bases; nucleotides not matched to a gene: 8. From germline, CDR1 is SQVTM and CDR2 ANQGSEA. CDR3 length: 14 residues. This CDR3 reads CSATGQGAGDTQYF. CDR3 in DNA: TGCAGCGCCACCGGACAGGGGGCAGGAGATACGCAGTATTTT.

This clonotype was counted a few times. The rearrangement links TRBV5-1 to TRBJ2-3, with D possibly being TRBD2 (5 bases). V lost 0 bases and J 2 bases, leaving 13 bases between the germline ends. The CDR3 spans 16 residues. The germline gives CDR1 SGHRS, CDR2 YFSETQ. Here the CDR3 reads CASSLVFGEITDTQYF. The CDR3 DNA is TGCGCCAGCAGCTTGGTATTCGGGGAGATCACAGATACGCAGTATTTT. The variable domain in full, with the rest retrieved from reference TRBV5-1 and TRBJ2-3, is KAGVTQTPRYLIKTRGQQVTLSCSPISGHRSVSWYQQTPGQGLQFLFEYFSETQRNKGNFPGRFSGRQFSNSRSEMNVSTLELGDSALYLCASSLVFGEITDTQYFGPGTRLTVL.